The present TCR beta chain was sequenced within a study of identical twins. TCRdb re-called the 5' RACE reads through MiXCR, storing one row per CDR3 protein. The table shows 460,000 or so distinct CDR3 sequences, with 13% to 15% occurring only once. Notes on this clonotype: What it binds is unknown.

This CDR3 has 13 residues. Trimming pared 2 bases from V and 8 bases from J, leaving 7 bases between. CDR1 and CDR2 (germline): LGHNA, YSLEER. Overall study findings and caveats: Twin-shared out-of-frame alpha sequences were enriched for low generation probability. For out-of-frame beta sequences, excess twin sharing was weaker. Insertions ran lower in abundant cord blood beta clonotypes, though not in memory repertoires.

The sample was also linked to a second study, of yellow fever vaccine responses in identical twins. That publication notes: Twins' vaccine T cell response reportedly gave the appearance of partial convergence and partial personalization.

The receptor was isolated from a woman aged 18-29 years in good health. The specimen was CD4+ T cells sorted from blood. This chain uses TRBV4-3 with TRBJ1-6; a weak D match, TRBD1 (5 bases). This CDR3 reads CASSQRDDSPLHF. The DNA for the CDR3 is TGCGCCAGCAGCCAACGGGACGATTCACCCCTCCACTTT.